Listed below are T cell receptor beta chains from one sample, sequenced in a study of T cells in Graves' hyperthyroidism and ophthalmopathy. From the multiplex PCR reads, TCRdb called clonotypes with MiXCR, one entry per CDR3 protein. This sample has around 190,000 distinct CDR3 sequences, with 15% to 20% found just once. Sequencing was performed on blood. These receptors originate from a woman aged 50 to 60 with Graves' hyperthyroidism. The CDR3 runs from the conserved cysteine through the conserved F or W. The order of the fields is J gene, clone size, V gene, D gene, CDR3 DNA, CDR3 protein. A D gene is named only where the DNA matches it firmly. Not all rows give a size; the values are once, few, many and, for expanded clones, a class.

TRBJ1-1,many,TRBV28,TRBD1,TGTGCCAGCAGTTTAATAGGGACAGGGTTAGGAGCTTTCTTT,CASSLIGTGLGAFF
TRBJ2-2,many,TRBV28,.,TGTGCCCTCGGACAGTCCAACACCGGGGAGCTGTTTTTT,CALGQSNTGELFF
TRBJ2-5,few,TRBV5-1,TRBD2,TGCGCCAGCAGCTTGGGCCGGCAGGGACTAGCCCAAGAGACCCAGTACTTC,CASSLGRQGLAQETQYF
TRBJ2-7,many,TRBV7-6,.,TGTGCCAGCAGCCCTAATATAAGGGTATCCTACGAGCAGTACTTC,CASSPNIRVSYEQYF
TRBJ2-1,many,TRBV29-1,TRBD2,TGCAGCGTACACTGGGGGGGACCTTACAATGAGCAGTTCTTC,CSVHWGGPYNEQFF
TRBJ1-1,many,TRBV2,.,TGTGCCAGCCGGCCCACATCCAACACTGAAGCTTTCTTT,CASRPTSNTEAFF
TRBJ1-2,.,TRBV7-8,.,TGTGCCAGCAGCCCAGAGGGCAGTTCCTATGGCTACACCTTC,CASSPEGSSYGYTF
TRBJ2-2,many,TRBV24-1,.,TGTGCCACCAGTGATTTTCCAGGGGGGACCGGGGAGCTGTTTTTT,CATSDFPGGTGELFF
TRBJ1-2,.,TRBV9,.,TGTGCCAGCAGCGCTGAAGGGACGGCTGGCTACACCTTC,CASSAEGTAGYTF
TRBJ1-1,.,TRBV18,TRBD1,TGTGCCAGCTCACCACGGGGACAGGGATCAAACACTGAAGCTTTCTTT,CASSPRGQGSNTEAFF
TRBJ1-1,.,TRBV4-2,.,TGTGCCAGCAGCCAAGACGTCAAGATGAGCACTGAAGCTTCCTTT,CASSQDVKMSTEASF
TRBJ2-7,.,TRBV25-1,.,TGTGCCAGCAGTGGAAGGGGAAGCTACGAGCAGTACTTC,CASSGRGSYEQYF
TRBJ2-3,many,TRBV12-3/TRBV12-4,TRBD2,TGTGCCAGCAGTGAGTGGCGGGGGGGCACAGATACGCAGTATTTT,CASSEWRGGTDTQYF
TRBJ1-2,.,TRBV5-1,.,TGCGCCAGCAGCGCCGAGGGCGTCAATGGCTACACCTTC,CASSAEGVNGYTF
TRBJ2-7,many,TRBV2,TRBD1,TGTGCCAGCAGGGAAGACAGGGGCTACGAGCAGTACTTC,CASREDRGYEQYF
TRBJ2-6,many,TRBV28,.,TGTGCCAGCAGCACCGCACCCTCTGGGGCCAACGTCCTGACTTTC,CASSTAPSGANVLTF
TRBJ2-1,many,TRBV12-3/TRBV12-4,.,TGTGCCAGCAGTTTTCAGAGGGGTGCCTACAATGAGCAGTTCTTC,CASSFQRGAYNEQFF
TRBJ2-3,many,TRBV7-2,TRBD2,TGTGCCAGCAGCTCCGGACTAGCGGGGGACACAGATACGCAGTATTTT,CASSSGLAGDTDTQYF
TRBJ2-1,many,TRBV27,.,TGTGCCAGCAGTAGGGACCCATTAGTCGGGAATGAGCAGTTCTTC,CASSRDPLVGNEQFF
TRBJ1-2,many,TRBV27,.,TGTGCCAGCAGTTTACGACTTAACTATGGCTACACCTTC,CASSLRLNYGYTF
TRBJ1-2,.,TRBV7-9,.,TGTGCCAGCAGCGTAGCCATCCAGGGCTACACCTTC,CASSVAIQGYTF
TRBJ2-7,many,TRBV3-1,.,TGTGCCAGCAGCCAAGATCAGGGAACCTACGAGCAGTACTTC,CASSQDQGTYEQYF
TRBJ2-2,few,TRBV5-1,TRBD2,TGCGCCAGCAGCCCGGGGGGGAACACCGGGGAGCTGTTTTTT,CASSPGGNTGELFF
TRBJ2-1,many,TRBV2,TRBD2,TGTGCCAGCATCGGGGGGGCGTTCAATGAGCAGTTCTTC,CASIGGAFNEQFF
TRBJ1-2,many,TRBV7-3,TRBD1,TGTGCCAGCAGCTTAAGGGGGACAGGGAGTAACTATGGCTACACCTTC,CASSLRGTGSNYGYTF
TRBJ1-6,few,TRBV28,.,TGTGCCAGCAGTTTAGGCTGGGGCAGTGGGGGGTCACCCCTCCACTTT,CASSLGWGSGGSPLHF
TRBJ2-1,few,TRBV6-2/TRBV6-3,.,TGTGCCAGCAGTTACTGGTTCCCCTACAATGAGCAGTTCTTC,CASSYWFPYNEQFF
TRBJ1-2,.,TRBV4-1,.,TGCGCCAGCAGCCAAGCAGCAGGACCTAACTATGGCTACACCTTC,CASSQAAGPNYGYTF
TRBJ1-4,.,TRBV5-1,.,TGCGCCAGCCGGGGCCTTAATGAAAAACTGTTTTTT,CASRGLNEKLFF
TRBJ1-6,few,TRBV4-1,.,TGCGCCAGCAGCCAAAACCCGGGACACTATAATTCACCCCTCCACTTT,CASSQNPGHYNSPLHF
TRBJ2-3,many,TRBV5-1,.,TGCGCCAGCAACCTGGGGACTCAGGATACGCAGTATTTT,CASNLGTQDTQYF
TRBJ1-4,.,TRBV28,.,TGTGCCAGCAGTACCGGGAGCGTTAATGAAAAACTGTTTTTT,CASSTGSVNEKLFF
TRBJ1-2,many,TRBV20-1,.,TGCAGTGCTAGTCAGGGGAACCTGGTCATGTCCTACACCTTC,CSASQGNLVMSYTF
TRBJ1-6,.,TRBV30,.,TGTGCCTGGGGCCCGATAAGATCACCCCTCCACTTT,CAWGPIRSPLHF
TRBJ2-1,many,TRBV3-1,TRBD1,TGTGCCAGCAGCCAGGGACAGGGCTCTACTGAGCAGTTCTTC,CASSQGQGSTEQFF
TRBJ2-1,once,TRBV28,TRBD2,TGTGCCAGCAGCAAAACCGGGCTAGCGGGAGTCCATGAGCAGTTCTTC,CASSKTGLAGVHEQFF
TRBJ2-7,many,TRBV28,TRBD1,TGTGCCAGCAGTCGGACAGGGGCCTACGAGCAGTACTTC,CASSRTGAYEQYF
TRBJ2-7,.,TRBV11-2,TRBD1,TGTGCCAGCACCCTACAGGGGCGGGAGCAGTACTTC,CASTLQGREQYF
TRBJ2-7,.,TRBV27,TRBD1,TGTGCCACCGGTACCGGGACAGCGGCCTACGAGCAGTACTTC,CATGTGTAAYEQYF
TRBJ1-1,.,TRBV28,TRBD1,TGTGCCAGCAGTGGGAACAGGGGCCTGAACACTGAAGCTTTCTTT,CASSGNRGLNTEAFF
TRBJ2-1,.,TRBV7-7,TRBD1,TGTGCTAGCAGCTTGGGACAGGGATGGAATGAGCAGTTCTTC,CASSLGQGWNEQFF
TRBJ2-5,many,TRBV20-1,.,TGCAGTGCTAGGGTCCTAGCCGGGGCCCAAGAGACCCAGTACTTC,CSARVLAGAQETQYF
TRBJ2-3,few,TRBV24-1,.,TGTGCCACCAGTGACGGCAGGGGAAGGGCAGATACGCAGTATTTT,CATSDGRGRADTQYF
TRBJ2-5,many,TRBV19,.,TGTGCCAGCAGTTTTCGGGGCCAAGAGACCCAGTACTTC,CASSFRGQETQYF
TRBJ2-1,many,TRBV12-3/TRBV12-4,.,TGTGCCAGCAGTTCCCCTCCTCCTACTCATGAGCAGTTCTTC,CASSSPPPTHEQFF
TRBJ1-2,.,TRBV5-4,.,TGTGCCAGCAGCGTCGAGAGGACCCCATATGGCTACACCTTC,CASSVERTPYGYTF
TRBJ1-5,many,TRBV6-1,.,TGTGCCAGCAGTGAAGGGTGGGAGCCCCAGCATTTT,CASSEGWEPQHF
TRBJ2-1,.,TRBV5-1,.,TGCGCCAGCAGCTTGGACCCTAGCTCCTACAATGAGCAGTTCTTC,CASSLDPSSYNEQFF
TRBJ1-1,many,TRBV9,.,TGTGCCAGCAGCGGGACCCGGGGTAAGGACACTGAAGCTTTCTTT,CASSGTRGKDTEAFF